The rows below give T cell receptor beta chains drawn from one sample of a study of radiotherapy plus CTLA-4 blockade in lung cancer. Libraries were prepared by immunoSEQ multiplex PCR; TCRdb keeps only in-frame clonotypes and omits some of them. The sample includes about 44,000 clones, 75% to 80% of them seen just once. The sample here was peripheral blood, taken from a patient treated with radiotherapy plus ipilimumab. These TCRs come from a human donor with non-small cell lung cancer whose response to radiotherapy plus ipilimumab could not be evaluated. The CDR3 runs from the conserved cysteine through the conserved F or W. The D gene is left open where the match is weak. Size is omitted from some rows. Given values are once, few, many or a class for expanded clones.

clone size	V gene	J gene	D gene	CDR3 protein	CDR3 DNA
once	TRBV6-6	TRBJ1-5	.	CASSRPGRGSNQPQHF	TGTGCCAGCAGCCGACCCGGGAGAGGGTCCAATCAGCCCCAGCATTTT
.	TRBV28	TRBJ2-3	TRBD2	CASSLSGGAGTDTQYF	TGTGCCAGCAGTTTATCGGGGGGGGCAGGCACAGATACGCAGTATTTT
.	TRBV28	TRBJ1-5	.	CASFLPGTGGHSNQPQHF	TGTGCCAGCTTCCTACCGGGAACCGGGGGTCATAGCAATCAGCCCCAGCATTTT
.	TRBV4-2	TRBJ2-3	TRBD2	CASSQDTSGGASDTQYF	TGTGCCAGCAGCCAAGATACCAGCGGGGGGGCATCAGATACGCAGTATTTT
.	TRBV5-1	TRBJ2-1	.	CASSLMGSGTYSNEQFF	TGCGCCAGCAGCCTAATGGGGAGCGGCACATACAGCAATGAGCAGTTCTTC
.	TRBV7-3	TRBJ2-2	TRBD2	CASSLTSPGELFF	TGTGCCAGCAGCCTGACTAGCCCCGGGGAGCTGTTTTTT
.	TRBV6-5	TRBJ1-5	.	CASSYGGAQPQHF	TGTGCCAGCAGTTACGGCGGCGCCCAGCCCCAGCATTTT
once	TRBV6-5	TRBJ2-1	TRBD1	CASSRDRGRYNEQFF	TGTGCCAGCAGCCGCGACAGGGGGCGCTACAATGAGCAGTTCTTC
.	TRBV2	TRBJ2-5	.	CASGQQDQETQYF	TGTGCCAGCGGTCAACAGGACCAAGAGACCCAGTACTTC
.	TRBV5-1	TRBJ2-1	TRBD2	CASSSSGLAGGNEQFF	TGCGCCAGCAGCTCCTCGGGACTAGCGGGGGGTAATGAGCAGTTCTTC
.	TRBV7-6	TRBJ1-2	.	CASSLGPFYGYTF	TGTGCCAGCAGCTTAGGTCCCTTCTATGGCTACACCTTC
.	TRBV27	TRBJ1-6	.	CASSLSAGYNSPLHF	TGTGCCAGCAGTTTATCGGCAGGATATAATTCACCCCTCCACTTT
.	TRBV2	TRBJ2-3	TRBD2	CAPQGLNTDTQYF	TGTGCCCCTCAGGGACTAAACACAGATACGCAGTATTTT
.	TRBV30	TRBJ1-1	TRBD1	CAWRATGGTEAFF	TGTGCCTGGAGGGCTACAGGGGGGACTGAAGCTTTCTTT
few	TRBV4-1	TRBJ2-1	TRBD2	CASSQAGTSGGARQFF	TGCGCCAGCAGCCAGGCCGGGACTAGCGGGGGGGCGCGGCAGTTCTTC
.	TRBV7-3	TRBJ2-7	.	CASSRTHTGRSYEQYF	TGTGCCAGCAGCCGAACCCACACGGGAAGGTCCTACGAGCAGTACTTC
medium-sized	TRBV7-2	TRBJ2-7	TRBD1	CASQGQGHEQYF	TGTGCTAGTCAGGGACAGGGCCACGAGCAGTACTTC
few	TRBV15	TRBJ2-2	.	CATSRVRVNTGELFF	TGTGCCACCAGCAGAGTACGAGTGAACACCGGGGAGCTGTTTTTT